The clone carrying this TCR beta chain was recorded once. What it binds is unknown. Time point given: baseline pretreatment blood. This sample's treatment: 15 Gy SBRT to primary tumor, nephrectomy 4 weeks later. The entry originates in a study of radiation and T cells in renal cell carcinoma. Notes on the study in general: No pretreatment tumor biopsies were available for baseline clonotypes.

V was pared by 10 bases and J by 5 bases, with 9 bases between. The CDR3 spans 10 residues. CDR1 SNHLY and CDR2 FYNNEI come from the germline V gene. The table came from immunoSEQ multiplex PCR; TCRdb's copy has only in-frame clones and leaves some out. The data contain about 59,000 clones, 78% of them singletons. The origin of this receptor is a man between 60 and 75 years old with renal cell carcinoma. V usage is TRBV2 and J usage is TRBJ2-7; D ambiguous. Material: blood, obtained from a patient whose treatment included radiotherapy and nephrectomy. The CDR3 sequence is CATGMNEQYF. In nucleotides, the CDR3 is TGTGCCACTGGAATGAACGAGCAGTACTTC.